The 27 T cell receptor beta chains below were found in one sample sequenced in a study of blood T cell repertoires in COVID-19. The assay was immunoSEQ multiplex PCR, and TCRdb's table has in-frame clones only and misses some. The repertoire holds tens of thousands of clones, with 85% to 90% as singletons. The sample taken for sequencing was peripheral blood. The receptor source for this set is a woman aged 60-75 years with COVID-19, enrolled during active disease.

The chain is built from TRBV4-1 and TRBJ2-3; TRBD2 matches at 10 bases. Germline trimming cut 0 bases from V and 3 bases from J; bases unmatched to any gene: 12. This CDR3 contains 19 residues. The germline V gene has CDR1 MGHRA and CDR2 YSYEKL. This CDR3 reads CASSQERRASGRRTDTQYF. In DNA, the CDR3 is TGCGCCAGCAGCCAAGAAAGGAGAGCTAGCGGGAGAAGGACAGATACGCAGTATTTT.

J is TRBJ1-4 and V is TRBV4-1; D call uncertain. Germline-derived CDR1 and CDR2 are MGHRA and YSYEKL. This CDR3 is built from 14 residues. V shed 4 bases and J shed 2 bases, with 8 bases lying between them. Here the CDR3 reads CASSPLRTNEKLFF. The DNA for the CDR3 is TGCGCCAGCAGCCCTCTCAGGACTAATGAAAAACTGTTTTTT.

This rearrangement joins TRBV4-3 to TRBJ2-3, with 8 bases matching TRBD2. The ends lost 0 bases at V and 3 bases at J; junction bases unmatched: 11. CDR3 size: 18 residues. Germline lookup yields CDR1 LGHNA and CDR2 YSLEER. The CDR3 here is CASSQEFASGRGTDTQYF. CDR3 nucleotides: TGCGCCAGCAGCCAAGAGTTCGCGAGCGGGAGAGGGACAGATACGCAGTATTTT.

The CDR3 spells CASSQESARGSSYNEQFF. The CDR3 nucleotides read TGTGCCAGCAGCCAAGAATCGGCTCGGGGAAGCTCCTACAATGAGCAGTTCTTC. This chain joins TRBV4-2 and TRBJ2-1, with a tentative D call TRBD2 (5 bases). V lost 0 bases and J lost 0, with 15 bases in between. The CDR3 has 18 residues. Per germline, CDR1 LGHNA and CDR2 YNFKEQ.

This chain connects TRBV7-2 to TRBJ2-4; 9 bases line up with TRBD2. Germline trimming cut 5 bases from V and 0 bases from J; bases unmatched to any gene: 5. Per germline, CDR1 SGHTA and CDR2 FQGNSA. There are 16 residues in the CDR3. CDR3: CASSTGLALAKNIQYF. CDR3 DNA: TGTGCCAGCAGCACCGGACTAGCGTTAGCCAAAAACATTCAGTACTTC.

V is TRBV6-2 or TRBV6-3 and J is TRBJ2-7; TRBD2 agrees at 10 bases. Germline V CDR1 and CDR2: MNHEY, SVGEGT. The CDR3 covers 14 residues. Germline trimming cut 7 bases from V and 4 bases from J; bases unmatched to any gene: 7. DNA of the CDR3: TGTGCCAGCACCCCAGCTAGCGGGAGTTACGAGCAGTACTTC. This translates into CASTPASGSYEQYF.

In this sample, this clone turned up a few times. The chain recombines TRBV5-4 with TRBJ2-7, with 9 positions matching TRBD1. Germline CDR1 is SGHNT and CDR2 is YYREEE (reference sequence). V lost 3 bases to trimming and J lost 3 bases; unmatched junction nucleotides: 7. The CDR3 contains 15 residues. CDR3 nucleotide sequence: TGTGCCAGCAGCTCCGGGGGACAGGGAGACTACGAGCAGTACTTC. Its protein is CASSSGGQGDYEQYF.

The table lists this clone with a count of one. The rearrangement uses TRBV6-5 and TRBJ2-3; perhaps TRBD2 as D (5 bases). This CDR3 region has 15 residues. V was shortened by 0 bases and J by 5 bases, with 12 bases between the two germline ends. CDR1 MNHEY and CDR2 SVGAGI come from the germline V gene. The CDR3 DNA sequence: TGTGCCAGCAGTTACTCGGACTTCCTAGGAGATACGCAGTATTTT. It translates to CASSYSDFLGDTQYF.

V is TRBV9 and J is TRBJ2-1; 7 bases align to TRBD2. This CDR3 region has 15 residues. J lost 9 bases, V lost 3 bases, and 12 bases had no gene match. From germline, CDR1 is SGDLS and CDR2 YYNGEE. CDR3 in amino acids: CASSGTGTTRSEQFF. DNA of the CDR3: TGTGCCAGCAGCGGGACCGGGACTACTCGCAGTGAGCAGTTCTTC.

The chain links TRBV15 to TRBJ1-2, with D unresolved. The germline gives CDR1 LNHNV, CDR2 YYDKDF (reference sequence). The CDR3 runs 15 residues. With 0 bases removed from V and 4 bases from J, the gap between germline ends came to 12 bases. The CDR3 is CATSRDLASIYGYTF. The CDR3, as DNA: TGTGCCACCAGCAGAGATTTAGCCAGTATCTATGGCTACACCTTC.

The chain joins TRBV7-9 to TRBJ1-2; possible D gene TRBD1, 5 bases. Trimming shortened V by 7 bases and J by 1 base, and 16 bases separated the two germline ends. The CDR3 runs to 15 residues. Germline V CDR1 and CDR2: SEHNR, FQNEAQ (reference sequence). Written as DNA, the CDR3 is TGTGCCAGCACTCCGCAGGGAGGCTTTAACTATGGCTACACCTTC. Translation: CASTPQGGFNYGYTF.

The chain carries TRBV6-4 and TRBJ2-1; 7 bases map to TRBD2. CDR3 size: 16 residues. V shed 2 bases and J 3 bases; nucleotides not matched to a gene: 7. Germline-derived CDR1 and CDR2 are MRHNA and SNTAGT. The CDR3 region is CASSDVGGGLYNEQFF. CDR3 DNA sequence: TGTGCCAGCAGTGACGTCGGCGGGGGACTCTACAATGAGCAGTTCTTC.

The chain combines TRBV21-1 with TRBJ1-1; the D call of TRBD1 is as the table states it, not checked on the DNA. TRBV21-1 is designated a pseudogene. The CDR3 has 15 residues. The CDR3 protein is CASSKMRHMNTEAFF. In DNA form, the CDR3 reads TGTGCCAGCAGCAAGATGCGACACATGAACACTGAAGCTTTCTTT.

The chain recombines TRBV29-1 with TRBJ2-7; 7 nucleotides align to TRBD1. This CDR3 has 13 amino acids. V was clipped by 3 bases and J by 0 bases; unmatched bases: 2. The V gene's germline CDR1 is SQVTM and CDR2 ANQGSEA. CDR3 DNA sequence: TGCAGCGTTGAGGGACAGAGCTCCTACGAGCAGTACTTC. This encodes CSVEGQSSYEQYF.

The CDR3: CASSRARTSSYEQYF. The CDR3 DNA is TGCGCCAGCAGTCGAGCAAGGACTAGCTCCTACGAGCAGTACTTC. The genes are TRBV4-1 and TRBJ2-7; 7 bases fit TRBD2. There are 15 residues in the CDR3. Germline V gives CDR1 MGHRA, CDR2 YSYEKL. V was clipped by 6 bases and J by 0 bases; unmatched bases: 8.

This clone was seen just once. DNA of the CDR3: TGTGCCAGCAGTTTGACAACGAAACAAGAGACCCAGTACTTC. This translates into CASSLTTKQETQYF. This rearrangement joins TRBV6-6 to TRBJ2-5; D gene ambiguous. With 4 bases removed from V and 2 bases from J, the gap between germline ends came to 11 bases. Germline V gene lookup returns CDR1 MNHNY and CDR2 SVGAGI (reference sequence). The CDR3 has 14 amino acids.

J is TRBJ2-3 and V is TRBV5-1; 9 bases agree with TRBD2. V dropped 0 bases and J dropped 5; count of bases not matched to a gene: 1. Germline V lookup: CDR1 SGHRS, CDR2 YFSETQ. CDR3 size: 14 residues. The CDR3 DNA follows: TGCGCCAGCAGCTTGGCACTAGCGGGAGATACGCAGTATTTT. It yields the protein CASSLALAGDTQYF.

V usage is TRBV28 and J usage is TRBJ2-7; TRBD1 agrees at 8 bases. Trimming removed 6 bases from V and 10 bases from J; junction bases left unmatched: 20. This CDR3 is built from 16 residues. CDR1 is MDHEN, CDR2 SYDVKM, per germline. This CDR3 reads CASSPRGRGRGIQQYF. CDR3 nucleotide sequence: TGTGCCAGCAGCCCAAGGGGCAGGGGGCGTGGGATACAACAGTACTTC.

J is TRBJ1-1 and V is TRBV4-3; no firm D call. CDR1 LGHNA and CDR2 YSLEER come from the germline V gene. V lost 2 bases and J 1 base, leaving 8 bases between the germline ends. The CDR3 runs to 14 residues. The CDR3 loop is CASSQFSQNTEAFF. In DNA form, the CDR3 reads TGCGCCAGCAGCCAATTTAGCCAGAACACTGAAGCTTTCTTT.

The chain recombines TRBV19 with TRBJ2-7; D perhaps matches TRBD2 (6 bases). Trimming removed 3 bases from V and 6 bases from J, with 9 bases in between. Germline V gene sequence: CDR1 LNHDA, CDR2 SQIVND (reference sequence). CDR3 length equals 12 residues. The CDR3: CASSMVGGEQYF. DNA for the CDR3: TGTGCCAGTAGTATGGTGGGGGGCGAGCAGTACTTC.

The chain joins TRBV3-1 (or the pseudogene TRBV3-2) to TRBJ2-5; TRBD2 matches 10 bases. The germline V gene encodes CDR1 LGHDT and CDR2 YNNKEL (reference sequence). This CDR3 has 16 amino acids. The V segment lost 0 bases and the J segment 0 bases; nucleotides outside the gene matches: 1. CDR3 in DNA: TGTGCCAGCAGCCAAGAAGCGGGAGGGTACCAAGAGACCCAGTACTTC. Its translation: CASSQEAGGYQETQYF.

The J gene is TRBJ1-1, the V gene TRBV29-1; TRBD1 matches 9 bases. CDR3 size: 15 residues. Germline CDR1 is SQVTM and CDR2 is ANQGSEA. With 1 base clipped from V and 1 base from J, the junction kept 4 bases outside the gene matches. The CDR3 sequence: CSVEVDRGPNTEAFF. CDR3 nucleotide sequence: TGCAGCGTTGAAGTGGACAGGGGACCGAACACTGAAGCTTTCTTT.

The chain joins TRBV4-3 to TRBJ2-1; 7 bases are a match to TRBD2. CDR1 LGHNA and CDR2 YSLEER come from the germline V gene. With 3 bases clipped from V and 6 bases from J, the junction kept 14 bases outside the gene matches. CDR3 length equals 17 residues. CDR3 DNA sequence: TGCGCCAGCAGCCACGAAGGGAGGGGAGGTTTGGTCAATGAGCAGTTCTTC. Amino acids: CASSHEGRGGLVNEQFF.

This chain uses TRBV9 with TRBJ2-1, with a tentative D call TRBD2 (5 bases). Trimming shortened V by 0 bases and J by 3 bases, and 10 bases separated the two germline ends. CDR1 is SGDLS and CDR2 is YYNGEE in the germline V gene. The CDR3 consists of 15 residues. In nucleotides, the CDR3 is TGTGCCAGCAGCGTAGGTCGGGGAAGCTACAATGAGCAGTTCTTC. Translating gives CASSVGRGSYNEQFF.

The chain recombines TRBV7-2 with TRBJ2-5, with D possibly being TRBD2 (5 bases). The germline CDR1 and CDR2 sequences are SGHTA and FQGNSA. This CDR3 is 14 amino acids long. The ends were cut back, 5 bases at V and 7 bases at J, with 17 bases in the middle. The CDR3 loop is CASSPSGTSPTQYF. In DNA form, the CDR3 reads TGTGCCAGCAGCCCCAGCGGAACCTCGCCGACCCAGTACTTC.

The chain joins TRBV27 to TRBJ1-2; weak D call: TRBD1 (5 bases). The ends were cut back, 5 bases at V and 3 bases at J, with 13 bases in the middle. Germline CDR1 is MNHEY and CDR2 is SMNVEV (reference sequence). There are 14 residues in the CDR3. CDR3 sequence (DNA): TGTGCCAGCAGTCTTACTGGGACTTACTATGGCTACACCTTC. It encodes CASSLTGTYYGYTF.

The chain couples TRBV19 to TRBJ1-2, with D possibly TRBD1 on 6 matching bases. The ends were cut back, 7 bases at V and 0 bases at J, with 12 bases in the middle. CDR3 size: 14 residues. Germline CDR1 reads LNHDA; CDR2 reads SQIVND (reference sequence). The CDR3 coding sequence is TGTGCCAGTACCGAGACAGGAGCTAACTATGGCTACACCTTC. This codes for CASTETGANYGYTF.